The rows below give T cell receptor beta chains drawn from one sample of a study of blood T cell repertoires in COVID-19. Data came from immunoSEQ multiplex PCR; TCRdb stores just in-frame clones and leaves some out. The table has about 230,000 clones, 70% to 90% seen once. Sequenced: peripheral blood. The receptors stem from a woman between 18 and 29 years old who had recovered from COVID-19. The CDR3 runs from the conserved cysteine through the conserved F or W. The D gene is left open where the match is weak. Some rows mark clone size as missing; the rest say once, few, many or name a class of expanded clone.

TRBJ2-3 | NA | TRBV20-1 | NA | TGCAGTGCTAGTGCGTCTAGCGCTCCTAGCACAGATACGCAGTATTTT | CSASASSAPSTDTQYF
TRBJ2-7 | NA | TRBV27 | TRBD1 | TGTGCCAGCAAGCCGGGACAGGCCTACGAGCAGTACTTC | CASKPGQAYEQYF
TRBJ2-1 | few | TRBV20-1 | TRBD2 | TGCAGTGCTAGTAGCGGGAGCTACAATGAGCAGTTCTTC | CSASSGSYNEQFF
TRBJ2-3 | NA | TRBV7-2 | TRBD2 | TGTGCCAGCAGCTTAGCCCCACTAGCGGGAGCAGGGACAGATACGCAGTATTTT | CASSLAPLAGAGTDTQYF
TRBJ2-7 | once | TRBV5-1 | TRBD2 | TGCGCCAGCAGCCGGAAGTCACTAGCGGGAGGACTTTATGCGGCCGAGCAGTACTTC | CASSRKSLAGGLYAAEQYF
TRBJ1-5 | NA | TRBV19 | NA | TGTGCCAGTAGTATAGAGGTAGCAGGGCCCCTCAATCAGCCCCAGCATTTT | CASSIEVAGPLNQPQHF
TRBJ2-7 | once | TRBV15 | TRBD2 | TGTGCCACCAGCAGAATACCCCGGGAGGAATTCTACGAGCAGTACTTC | CATSRIPREEFYEQYF
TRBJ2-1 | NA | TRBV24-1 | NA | TGTGCCACCAGTGATGACGGGGGAAATGAGCAGTTCTTC | CATSDDGGNEQFF
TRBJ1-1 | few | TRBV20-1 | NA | TGCAGTGCTAGTCTAGGCCACATGAACACTGAAGCTTTCTTT | CSASLGHMNTEAFF
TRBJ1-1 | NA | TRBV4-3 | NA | TGCGCCAGCAGCCAAGTTTCAGCGGGGGTCACTGAAGCTTTCTTT | CASSQVSAGVTEAFF
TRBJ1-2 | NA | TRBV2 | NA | TGTGCCAGCAGGAAACCAGAGGGCGGCTACACCTTC | CASRKPEGGYTF
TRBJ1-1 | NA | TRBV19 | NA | TGTGCCAGTAGTGCGCGCGGCTACACTGAAGCTTTCTTT | CASSARGYTEAFF
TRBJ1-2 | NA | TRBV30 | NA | TGTGCCTGGAGTGTTCGGCCTAACAGGGATGGCTACACCTTC | CAWSVRPNRDGYTF
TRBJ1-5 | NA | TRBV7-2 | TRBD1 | TGTGCCAGCAGCTTAGAAACAGGGGAATGGGAGCCCCAGCATTTT | CASSLETGEWEPQHF
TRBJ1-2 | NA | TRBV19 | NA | TGTGCCAGTAGTATCAACAGCTACTATGGCTACACCTTC | CASSINSYYGYTF
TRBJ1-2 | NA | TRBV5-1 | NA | TGCGCCAGCAGCCCCGGACAAGGGGGCTACACCTTC | CASSPGQGGYTF
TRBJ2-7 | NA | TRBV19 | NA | TGTGCCAGTAGTATCGCCCCATCGCGGTACGAGCAGTACTTC | CASSIAPSRYEQYF
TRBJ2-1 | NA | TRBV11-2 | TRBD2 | TGTGCCAGCAGCCCCCCGGCGGGAGTCCCCTACAATGAGCAGTTCTTC | CASSPPAGVPYNEQFF
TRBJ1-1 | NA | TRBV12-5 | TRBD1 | TGTGCTAGTGGACAGGGACAGCTGAACACTGAAGCTTTCTTT | CASGQGQLNTEAFF
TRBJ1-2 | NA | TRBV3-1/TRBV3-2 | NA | TGTGCCAGCAGCCATGAATACCTACAGGGAGCTAACTATGGCTACACCTTC | CASSHEYLQGANYGYTF
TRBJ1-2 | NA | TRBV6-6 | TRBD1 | TGTGCCAGCAGTTACGGGGGACAGCCCTATGGCTACACCTTC | CASSYGGQPYGYTF
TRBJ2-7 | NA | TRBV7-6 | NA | TGTGCCAGCAGCTTAGTTCCCTCCTCCTACGAGCAGTACTTC | CASSLVPSSYEQYF
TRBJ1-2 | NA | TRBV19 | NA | TGTGCCAGTACTTACCAGCAGGGTCGTGGCTACACCTTC | CASTYQQGRGYTF
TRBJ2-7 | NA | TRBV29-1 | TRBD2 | TGCAGCGTCTACAAACTAAGCGGGACGGCCTACGAGCAGTACTTC | CSVYKLSGTAYEQYF
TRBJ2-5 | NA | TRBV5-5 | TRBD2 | TGTGCCAGCAGCTTGGAACTAGCGGGAGTGGAGACCCAGTACTTC | CASSLELAGVETQYF
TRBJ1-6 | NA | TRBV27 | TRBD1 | TGTGCCAGCAGTTTTCTGGACAGGTTCAATAATTCACCCCTCCACTTT | CASSFLDRFNNSPLHF
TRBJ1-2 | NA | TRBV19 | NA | TGTGCCAGTAGTAATCGGTCTCACTATGGCTACACCTTC | CASSNRSHYGYTF
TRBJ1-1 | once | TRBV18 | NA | TGTGCCAGCTCACCGACTATTTCGGGGATGAACACTGAAGCTTTCTTT | CASSPTISGMNTEAFF
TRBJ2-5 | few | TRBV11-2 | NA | TGTGCCAGCAGCTTCCCAGGGACACAAGAGACCCAGTACTTC | CASSFPGTQETQYF
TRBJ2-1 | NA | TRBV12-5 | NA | TGTGCTAGTGGAGATCGACAGAATGAGCAGTTCTTC | CASGDRQNEQFF
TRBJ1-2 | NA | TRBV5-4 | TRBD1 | TGTGCCAGCAGCCAGATATTGACAGGGGAAAATGGCTACACCTTC | CASSQILTGENGYTF
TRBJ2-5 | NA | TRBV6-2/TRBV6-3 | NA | TGTGCCAGCAGTTCCCTACAGGGAGAGGAGACCCAGTACTTC | CASSSLQGEETQYF
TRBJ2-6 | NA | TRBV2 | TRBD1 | TGTGCCAGCAGTTTTGAGGGGGCGCGGACTGGGGCCAACGTCCTGACTTTC | CASSFEGARTGANVLTF
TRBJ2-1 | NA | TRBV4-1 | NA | TGCGCCAGCAGCCAATTAGTTAACAATGAGCAGTTCTTC | CASSQLVNNEQFF
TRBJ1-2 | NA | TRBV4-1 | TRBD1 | TGCGCCAGCAGCCAGCCAAGACAGGGTCGGGATTATGGCTACACCTTC | CASSQPRQGRDYGYTF
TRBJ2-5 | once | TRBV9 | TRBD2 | TGTGCCAGCAGTGTAGCGGGGATCCAAGAGACCCAGTACTTC | CASSVAGIQETQYF
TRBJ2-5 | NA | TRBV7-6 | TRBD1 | TGTGCCAGCAGCTTAGGAGGGTTCGGGGGACAGGGGGAGACCCAGTACTTC | CASSLGGFGGQGETQYF
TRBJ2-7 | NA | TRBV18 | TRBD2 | TGTGCCAGCTCACCTACTAGCGGGGAAACCTACGAGCAGTACTTC | CASSPTSGETYEQYF
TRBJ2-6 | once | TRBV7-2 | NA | TGTGCCAGCAGCTTACAAGGGGCGCGGTCGTCAGGGGCCAACGTCCTGACTTTC | CASSLQGARSSGANVLTF
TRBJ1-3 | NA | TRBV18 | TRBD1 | TGTGCCAGCTCACACTCTACAGGGGAGTGGGGAAACACCATATATTTT | CASSHSTGEWGNTIYF
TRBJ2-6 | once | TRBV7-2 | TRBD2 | TGTGCCAGCAGACCAAGACCGGGACTAGCGGGGGCTGGGGCCAACGTCCTGACTTTC | CASRPRPGLAGAGANVLTF
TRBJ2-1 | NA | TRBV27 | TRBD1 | TGTGCCAGCACCGACCGCCCGGACAGGGAGCTTGACAATGAGCAGTTCTTC | CASTDRPDRELDNEQFF
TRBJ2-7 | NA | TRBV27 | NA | TGTGCCAGCAGTTTAGCGACAGGTCCGACCTACGAGCAGTACTTC | CASSLATGPTYEQYF
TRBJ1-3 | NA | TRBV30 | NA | TGTGCCTGGAGAACAGGGTCGGGAAACACCATATATTTT | CAWRTGSGNTIYF
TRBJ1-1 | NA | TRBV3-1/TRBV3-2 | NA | TGTGCCAGCAGCCAAGAAGGCAGGCGAGCTTTCTTT | CASSQEGRRAFF
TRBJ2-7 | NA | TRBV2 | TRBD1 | TGTGCAGCAGGGACAGTTTTTTCCTACGAGCAGTACTTC | CAAGTVFSYEQYF
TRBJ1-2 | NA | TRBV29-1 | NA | TGCAGCGTTCGGCGAGGCCCCTTC | CSVRRGPF
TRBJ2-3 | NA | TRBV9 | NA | TGTGCCAGCAGCGTAGAAGACTCGGATACGCAGTATTTT | CASSVEDSDTQYF